This T cell receptor (beta chain) was recovered during a study of cytotoxic CD8 clonotypes in ibrutinib-treated CLL (dated by TCRdb to 2020 to 2023). For the study in its entirety: The cohort had 11 relapsed/refractory and 15 treatment-naive patients; roughly 18 were IGHV unmutated. Patients were still on ibrutinib when every remission and progressive disease sample was collected. On average, each sample had some 260,000 productive templates and almost 95,000 productive rearrangements. Cryopreserved peripheral blood mononuclear cells were collected before treatment, at response, and at either disease progression or sustained remission. Responses were partial in roughly 24 patients and complete in 2; after median about 5.5 years follow-up, roughly 15 stayed in remission and 12 progressed. The response samples were drawn at a median of approximately 12 months into treatment, with a range of roughly 6 to 40 months. Longitudinal samples were available for about 30% of the 86 trial participants.

Each clonotype received, on average, approximately 9.9x coverage in deep resolution sequencing performed on a MiSeq, where the target depth lay between 1 in 1 million and 1 in 200,000 T cells. TCR beta libraries were generated with the immunoSEQ hsTCRB Kit. In the authors' own workflow: Data were analyzed with ImmunoSEQ Data Assistant and ImmunoSEQ Analyzer, with V, D and J genes assigned per IMGT definitions. Clonality, which ranges from 0 to 1, was calculated by subtracting the normalized Shannon entropy of productive rearrangement frequencies from one. Only overrepresented clonotypes making up at least 0.05% of the repertoire of each patient were included in the public clonotype analysis. Repertoires from approximately 12 age-matched healthy donors in immuneACCESS were used as clonality controls. TCRdb holds this immuneACCESS table with in-frame rearrangements only. Some clones are missing; in checked studies, unresolved V genes explain under half, and the rest has no known cause. V, J and clone size are those of that table, while D and trimming were read from the DNA. The sample table contains some 130,000 clones; only one count was recorded for approximately 90% of them. The top ten hold under 14% of the sample.

The time point label for this specimen denotes: about a year on ibrutinib. For TCR beta library preparation, roughly 2 micrograms of genomic DNA were extracted from the cryopreserved PBMCs. Longitudinal blood samples from CLL patients on ibrutinib monotherapy underwent high-throughput TCR beta sequencing. The patients took part in an open-label, single-center phase 2 trial of ibrutinib monotherapy. Note on this clone: The antigen it binds to is not known. Qualities for individual bases were not recorded, and no much larger clone is one base off.

V is pruned by 1 base and J by 2 bases, leaving 4 bases of the junction without a gene match. Taken from the germline V gene, the CDR1 and CDR2 loops are MGHRA and YSYEKL. The CDR3, cysteine through phenylalanine, is 15 amino acids long. The read is trimmed to its CDR3 DNA, 45 bases read in frame from base 1. What the authors observed across the whole study: At ibrutinib response clonality went up, during sustained remission it held steady, and at progression it dropped back toward baseline. Sampling times were not matched between patients in sustained remission and patients whose disease was progressing, and lymph node repertoires were not examined. Public clonotypes were found to be uncommon and were observed to contract or remain stable during treatment; the increase in clonality was shown to reflect expansion of private clonotypes at ibrutinib response. At baseline, clonality was higher than in age-matched healthy donors and showed a strong correlation with circulating CD8+ T-cell counts.

The receptor was derived from a human donor with chronic lymphocytic leukemia. The sequence joins TRBV4-1 to TRBJ2-7; 8 bases in the junction line up with TRBD1. This specimen was PBMCs, taken after 12 months of ibrutinib treatment. The CDR3 protein sequence reads: CASSQADRGAYEQYF. The sequenced DNA is TGCGCCAGCAGCCAAGCCGACAGGGGAGCCTACGAGCAGTACTTC.